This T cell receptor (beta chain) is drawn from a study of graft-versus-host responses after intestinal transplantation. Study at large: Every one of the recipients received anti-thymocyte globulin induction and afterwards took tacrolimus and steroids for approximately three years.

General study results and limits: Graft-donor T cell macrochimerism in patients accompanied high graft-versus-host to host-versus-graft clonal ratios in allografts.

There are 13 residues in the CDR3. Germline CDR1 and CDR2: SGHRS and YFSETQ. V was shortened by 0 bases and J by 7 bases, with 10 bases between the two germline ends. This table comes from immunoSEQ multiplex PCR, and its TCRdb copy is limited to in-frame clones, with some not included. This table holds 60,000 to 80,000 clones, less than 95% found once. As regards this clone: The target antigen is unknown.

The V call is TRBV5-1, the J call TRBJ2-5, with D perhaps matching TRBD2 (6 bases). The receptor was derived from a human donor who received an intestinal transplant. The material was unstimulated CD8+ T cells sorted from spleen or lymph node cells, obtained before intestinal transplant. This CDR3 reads CASSLEKGGTQYF. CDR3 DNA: TGCGCCAGCAGCTTGGAAAAGGGAGGGACCCAGTACTTC.